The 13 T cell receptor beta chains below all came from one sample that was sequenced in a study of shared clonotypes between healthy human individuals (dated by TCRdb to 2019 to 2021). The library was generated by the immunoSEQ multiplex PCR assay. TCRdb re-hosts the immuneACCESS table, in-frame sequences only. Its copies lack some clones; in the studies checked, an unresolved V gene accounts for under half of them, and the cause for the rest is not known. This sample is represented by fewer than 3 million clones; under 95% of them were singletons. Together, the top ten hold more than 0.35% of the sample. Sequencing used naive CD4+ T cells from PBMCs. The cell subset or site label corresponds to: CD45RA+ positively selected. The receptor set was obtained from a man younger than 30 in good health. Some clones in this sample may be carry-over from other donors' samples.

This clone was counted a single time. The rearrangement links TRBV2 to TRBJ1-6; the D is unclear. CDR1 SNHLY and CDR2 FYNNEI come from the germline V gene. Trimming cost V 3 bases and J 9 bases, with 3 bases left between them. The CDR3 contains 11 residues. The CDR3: CASSEASPLHF. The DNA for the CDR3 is TGTGCCAGCAGTGAGGCTTCACCCCTCCACTTT.

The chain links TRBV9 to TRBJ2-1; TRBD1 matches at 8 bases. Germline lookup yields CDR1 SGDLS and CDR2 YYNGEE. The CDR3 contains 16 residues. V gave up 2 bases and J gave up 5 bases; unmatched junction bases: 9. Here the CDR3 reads CASSVAPGQVDNEQFF. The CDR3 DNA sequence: TGTGCCAGCAGCGTTGCTCCGGGACAGGTGGACAATGAGCAGTTCTTC.

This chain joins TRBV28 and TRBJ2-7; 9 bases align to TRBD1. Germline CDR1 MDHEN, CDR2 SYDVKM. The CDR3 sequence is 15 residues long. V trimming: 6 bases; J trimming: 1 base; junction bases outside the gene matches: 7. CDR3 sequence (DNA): TGTGCCAGCAGACCCACAGGGGGCGCGTCCTACGAGCAGTACTTC. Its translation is CASRPTGGASYEQYF.

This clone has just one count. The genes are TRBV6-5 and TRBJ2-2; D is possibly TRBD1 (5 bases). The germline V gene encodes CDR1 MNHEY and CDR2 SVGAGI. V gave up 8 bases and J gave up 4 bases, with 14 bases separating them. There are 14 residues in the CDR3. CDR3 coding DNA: TGTGCCAGCCGAAACCGACAGTTCACCGGGGAGCTGTTTTTT. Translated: CASRNRQFTGELFF.

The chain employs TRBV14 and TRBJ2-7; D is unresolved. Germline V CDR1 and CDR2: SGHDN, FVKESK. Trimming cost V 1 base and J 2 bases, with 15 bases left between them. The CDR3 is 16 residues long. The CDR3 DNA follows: TGTGCCAGCAGCCAAGTGAGAATAGCTCAGACCTACGAGCAGTACTTC. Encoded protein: CASSQVRIAQTYEQYF.

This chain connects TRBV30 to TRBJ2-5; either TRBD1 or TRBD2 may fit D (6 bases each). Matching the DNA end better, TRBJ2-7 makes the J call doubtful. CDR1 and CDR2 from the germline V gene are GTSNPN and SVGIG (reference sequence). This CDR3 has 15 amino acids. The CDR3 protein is CAWSLRGDKHYEQYF. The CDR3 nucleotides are TGTGCCTGGAGCCTGAGGGGGGATAAGCACTACGAGCAGTACTTC.

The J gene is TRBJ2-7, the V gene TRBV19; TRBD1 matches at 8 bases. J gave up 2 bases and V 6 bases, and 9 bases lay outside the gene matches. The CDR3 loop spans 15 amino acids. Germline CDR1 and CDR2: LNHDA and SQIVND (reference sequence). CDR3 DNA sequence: TGTGCCAGTAGCCGGACAGGGTTGGGAACCTACGAGCAGTACTTC. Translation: CASSRTGLGTYEQYF.

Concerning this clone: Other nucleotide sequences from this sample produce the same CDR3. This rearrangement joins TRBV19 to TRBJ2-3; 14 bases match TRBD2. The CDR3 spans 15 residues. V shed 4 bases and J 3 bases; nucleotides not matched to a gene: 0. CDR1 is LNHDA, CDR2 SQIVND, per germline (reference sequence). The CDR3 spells CASSRTSGRTDTQYF. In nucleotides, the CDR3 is TGTGCCAGTAGTAGGACTAGCGGGAGGACAGATACGCAGTATTTT.

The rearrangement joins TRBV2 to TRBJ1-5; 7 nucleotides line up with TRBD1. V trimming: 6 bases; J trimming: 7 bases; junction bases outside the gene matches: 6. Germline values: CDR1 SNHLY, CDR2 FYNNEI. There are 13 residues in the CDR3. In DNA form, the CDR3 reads TGTGCCAGCAGAATACAGGGGATACAGCCCCAGCATTTT. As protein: CASRIQGIQPQHF. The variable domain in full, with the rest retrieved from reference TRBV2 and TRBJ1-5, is EPEVTQTPSHQVTQMGQEVILRCVPISNHLYFYWYRQILGQKVEFLVSFYNNEISEKSEIFDDQFSVERPDGSNFTLKIRSTKLEDSAMYFCASRIQGIQPQHFGDGTRLSIL.

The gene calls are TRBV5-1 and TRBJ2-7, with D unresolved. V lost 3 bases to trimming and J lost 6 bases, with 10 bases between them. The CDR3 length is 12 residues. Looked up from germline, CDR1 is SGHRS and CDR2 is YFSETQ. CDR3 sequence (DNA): TGCGCCAGCAGCTCCGAGGCCGTCGAGCAGTACTTC. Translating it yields CASSSEAVEQYF.

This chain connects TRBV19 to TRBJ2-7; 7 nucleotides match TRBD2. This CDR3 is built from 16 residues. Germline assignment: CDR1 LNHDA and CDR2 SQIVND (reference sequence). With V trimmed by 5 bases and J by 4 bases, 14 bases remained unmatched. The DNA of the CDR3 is TGTGCCAGTAGTGTGGGAGCGGGGTCCCCTATATACGAGCAGTACTTC. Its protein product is CASSVGAGSPIYEQYF.

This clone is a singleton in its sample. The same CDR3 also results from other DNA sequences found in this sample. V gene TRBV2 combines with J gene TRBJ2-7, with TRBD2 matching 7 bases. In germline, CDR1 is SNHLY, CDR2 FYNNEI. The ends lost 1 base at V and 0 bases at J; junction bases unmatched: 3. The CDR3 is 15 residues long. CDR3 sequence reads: CASSEGGGSSYEQYF. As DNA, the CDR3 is TGTGCCAGCAGTGAAGGTGGCGGGAGCTCCTACGAGCAGTACTTC.

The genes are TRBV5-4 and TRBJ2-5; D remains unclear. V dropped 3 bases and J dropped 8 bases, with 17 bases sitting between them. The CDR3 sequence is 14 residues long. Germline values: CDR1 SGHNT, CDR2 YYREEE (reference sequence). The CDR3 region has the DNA TGTGCCAGCAGCTCCCCTGGCCTAAGAGAAACCCAGTACTTC. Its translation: CASSSPGLRETQYF.